This entry features one T cell receptor (beta chain) sequence. The table came from immunoSEQ multiplex PCR; TCRdb's copy has only in-frame clones and leaves some out. The top ten hold about 2% of the sample, which has about 100,000 clones, roughly 90% seen once. The data are from a study of T cell responses to AZD1222 COVID-19 vaccine. The clonotype originates from an adult in good health. This specimen consisted of peripheral blood, obtained on day 0 of AZD1222 vaccination.

DNA of the CDR3: TGTGCCAGCAGTAGGGTTCACCAGCCCCAGCATTTT. Translation gives CASSRVHQPQHF. This sequence joins TRBV28 and TRBJ1-5; no reliable D call. CDR1 is MDHEN, CDR2 SYDVKM, per germline. Trimming removed 5 bases from V and 7 bases from J, with 9 bases in between. There are 12 residues in the CDR3. Looking up the rest from reference TRBV28 and TRBJ1-5 gives the full variable domain: DVKVTQSSRYLVKRTGEKVFLECVQDMDHENMFWYRQDPGLGLRLIYFSYDVKMKEKGDIPEGYSVSREKKERFSLILESASTNQTSMYLCASSRVHQPQHFGDGTRLSIL.